These T cell receptor beta chains were read from a single sample in a study of identical twins. TCRdb reanalysed the 5' RACE reads using MiXCR and keeps one entry per CDR3 protein. The sample records over 200,000 distinct CDR3 sequences, less than 9.5% being singletons. The sequenced sample was memory (CD45RO+) T cells sorted from blood. All receptors derive from a young woman in good health. The CDR3 runs from the conserved cysteine through the conserved F or W. The D gene is left open where the match is weak. Clone size appears in some rows only: once, few, many, or a class for an expanded clone.

J	V	D	size	DNA	CDR3
TRBJ2-7	TRBV5-6	.	many	TGTGCCAGCAGCTTGGCCGTTTCCTACGAGCAGTACTTC	CASSLAVSYEQYF
TRBJ2-1	TRBV12-3/TRBV12-4	TRBD2	many	TGTGCCAGCAGTTTTCGAGTCGGGGGGGTGAATGAGCAGTTCTTC	CASSFRVGGVNEQFF
TRBJ1-1	TRBV20-1	.	few	TGCAGTGCCCCAAGATGGGTTGACACTGAAGCTTTCTTT	CSAPRWVDTEAFF
TRBJ1-1	TRBV20-1	TRBD1	many	TGCAGTGCCCTATCACAGGGGTTTGCCACTGAAGCTTTCTTT	CSALSQGFATEAFF
TRBJ2-1	TRBV20-1	.	many	TGCAGTGCTATCATCCGGCGGACCTACAATGAGCAGTTCTTC	CSAIIRRTYNEQFF
TRBJ2-1	TRBV5-1	TRBD2	many	TGCGCCAGCAGCTTGGTGGCGGGAGGGTTCAATGAGCAGTTCTTC	CASSLVAGGFNEQFF
TRBJ2-7	TRBV27	.	few	TGTGCCAGCAGTAAAGACAGGTCGGCGTCCTCCTACGAGCAGTACTTC	CASSKDRSASSYEQYF
TRBJ2-3	TRBV25-1	TRBD2	few	TGTGCCAGCAGTTTCGCGGGAGTCGCAGATACGCAGTATTTT	CASSFAGVADTQYF
TRBJ2-5	TRBV20-1	.	.	TGCAGTGCTAGACATTACCAAGAGACCCAGTACTTC	CSARHYQETQYF
TRBJ1-3	TRBV20-1	.	many	TGCAGTGCTAGAGATCGGGGTCGGTCTGGAAACACCATATATTTT	CSARDRGRSGNTIYF
TRBJ1-1	TRBV5-1	.	many	TGCGCCAGCAGCGGCGCAGGGAACACTGAAGCTTTCTTT	CASSGAGNTEAFF
TRBJ2-3	TRBV20-1	.	.	TGCAGTGTTTCCTTCGGGGGAGATACGCAGTATTTT	CSVSFGGDTQYF
TRBJ1-2	TRBV5-1	.	many	TGCGCCAGCAGCTTGGGGCCACCCAGGGTCAACTATGGCTACACCTTC	CASSLGPPRVNYGYTF
TRBJ2-7	TRBV7-9	.	.	TGTGCCAGCAGCTCTTTCCCCGGGACACGGTCTGTCGAGCAGTACTTC	CASSSFPGTRSVEQYF
TRBJ2-4	TRBV20-1	.	few	TGCAGTGCTAACAGGGTTTCGGAAAACATTCAGTACTTC	CSANRVSENIQYF
TRBJ2-1	TRBV6-5	TRBD1	.	TGTGCCAGCAGTCACCGGGACAGAATTTACAATGAGCAGTTCTTC	CASSHRDRIYNEQFF
TRBJ1-1	TRBV6-6	.	.	TGTGCCAGCAGTAAAACAATGAACACTGAAGCTTTCTTT	CASSKTMNTEAFF
TRBJ2-5	TRBV20-1	.	.	TGCAGTGCTAGAGGTCTGGGGGGGCAGGAGACCCAGTACTTC	CSARGLGGQETQYF
TRBJ1-1	TRBV7-9	.	few	TGTGCCAGCAGCCTCCGAAGGCAAGGGGCTGAAGCTTTCTTT	CASSLRRQGAEAFF
TRBJ2-7	TRBV7-2	.	few	TGTGCCAGCAGCTCGGGACGCGGCTCCTACGAGCAGTACTTC	CASSSGRGSYEQYF
TRBJ2-6	TRBV12-3/TRBV12-4	TRBD1	.	TGTGCCAGCGACCGGGACAGCACCTCTGGGGCCAACGTCCTGACTTTC	CASDRDSTSGANVLTF
TRBJ1-1	TRBV5-1	.	many	TGCGCCAGCAGCGGTGGAGGGGCTAGGAACACTGAAGCTTTCTTT	CASSGGGARNTEAFF